This TCR beta chain is from a study of T cell responses to AZD1222 COVID-19 vaccine. Study-wide background: Pooled in the analysis were second doses at about 4 or about 12 weeks.

Findings and caveats of the study: Among the donors, most were white British and more were female, and clonal diversity was possibly underestimated.

The table came from immunoSEQ multiplex PCR; TCRdb's copy has only in-frame clones and leaves some out. The table has 90,000 to 150,000 clones, about 87% seen once. The CDR3 extends over 15 amino acids. Germline lookup yields CDR1 MNHEY and CDR2 SVGAGI. V was shortened by 7 bases and J by 4 bases, with 19 bases between the two germline ends. Comments on this clone: Its antigen is not identified.

The chain links TRBV6-5 to TRBJ1-1, with D possibly TRBD1 on 5 matching bases. The material sequenced was peripheral blood, taken on day 0 of AZD1222 vaccination. This clonotype was sampled from an adult in good health. The CDR3 region is CASTPTQGWGTEAFF. CDR3 nucleotide sequence: TGTGCCAGCACCCCTACTCAGGGCTGGGGCACTGAAGCTTTCTTT.